This T cell receptor (beta chain) emerged from a study of control samples from healthy donors and cancer patients. CDR3 length: 17 amino acids. V lost 4 bases and J lost 1; bases outside the gene matches: 6. Germline V gene data show CDR1 as LNHDA and CDR2 as SQIVND (reference sequence). Clones were read by immunoSEQ multiplex PCR, and TCRdb kept only the in-frame ones, dropping some. The sample lists 200,000 or so clones; 85% to 95% were seen once. Sequencing was performed on blood. This chain connects TRBV19 to TRBJ2-1; TRBD2 agrees at 11 bases. The sequence derives from a man between 50 and 59 years old in good health. The CDR3 protein is CASSTTSGGWSYNEQFF. In nucleotides, the CDR3 is TGTGCCAGTAGTACCACTAGCGGGGGATGGTCCTACAATGAGCAGTTCTTC.